Shown below are 21 T cell receptor beta chains from a single sample sequenced in a study of PD-L1 blockade in urothelial cancer. Clones were sequenced by immunoSEQ multiplex PCR, and TCRdb holds only the in-frame ones, with some missing. The sample has approximately 110,000 clones, about 85% seen once; the top ten hold roughly 2.2%. The sequencing used PBMCs, collected around atezolizumab (anti-PD-L1) treatment. Source of these receptors: a man in his forties or fifties with urothelial cancer.

The chain combines TRBV6-1 with TRBJ2-5, with TRBD1 matching over 7 bases. The germline gives CDR1 MNHNS, CDR2 SASEGT. The CDR3 runs to 11 residues. V shed 8 bases and J 9 bases; nucleotides not matched to a gene: 6. The CDR3 sequence: CASAQGPAQYF. The CDR3 DNA follows: TGTGCCAGCGCACAGGGGCCCGCCCAGTACTTC.

This clone was found once. This chain links TRBV27 with TRBJ1-6, with D perhaps TRBD1 (5 bases). The germline CDR1 and CDR2 sequences are MNHEY and SMNVEV (reference sequence). Trimming pared 6 bases from V and 7 bases from J, leaving 16 bases between. The CDR3 totals 15 residues. CDR3 in amino acids: CASRLGPRGNSPLHF. The CDR3 region has the DNA TGTGCCAGCAGGCTGGGGCCAAGGGGAAATTCACCCCTCCACTTT.

In this sample, this clone turned up a few times. J is TRBJ2-3 and V is TRBV28; 8 bases align to TRBD2. The J segment lost 4 bases and the V segment lost 2 bases, leaving 8 bases of the junction unmatched. CDR3 length: 16 amino acids. The germline V gene encodes CDR1 MDHEN and CDR2 SYDVKM. CDR3 loop: CASSLAQLAVADTQYF. The CDR3 DNA reads TGTGCCAGCAGTTTAGCGCAACTAGCGGTCGCAGATACGCAGTATTTT.

This clone occurred a few times. The CDR3, as DNA: TGTGCCAGCACTACCGGGGGAGTGCCCCAGCATTTT. This translates into CASTTGGVPQHF. The chain uses TRBV6-6 and TRBJ1-5, with D possibly matching TRBD1 (5 bases). CDR1 is MNHNY and CDR2 is SVGAGI in the germline V gene (reference sequence). The V end lost 7 bases, the J end lost 9 bases, and 13 bases lay between the germline ends. The CDR3 has 12 amino acids.

The CDR3 loop reads CASKESGAPRINEKLFF. The CDR3 region has the DNA TGTGCCAGTAAGGAATCGGGAGCCCCCCGGATAAATGAAAAACTGTTTTTT. The J gene is TRBJ1-4, the V gene TRBV19; D not resolved. Germline CDR1 and CDR2: LNHDA and SQIVND (reference sequence). This CDR3 is built from 17 residues. The V end lost 7 bases, the J end lost 5 bases, and 23 bases lay between the germline ends.

The genes are TRBV18 and TRBJ2-7; D perhaps matches TRBD1 (5 bases). CDR1 KGHSH and CDR2 LQKENI come from the germline V gene. Trimming stripped 0 bases from V and 3 bases from J, with 6 bases between. This CDR3 contains 13 residues. The CDR3: CASSPPTVYEQYF. CDR3 coding DNA: TGTGCCAGCTCACCACCGACAGTCTACGAGCAGTACTTC.

This chain joins TRBV5-1 and TRBJ2-7, with D possibly matching TRBD1 (6 bases). CDR1 SGHRS and CDR2 YFSETQ come from the germline V gene. The CDR3 has 13 residues. Trimming removed 4 bases from V and 3 bases from J, with 11 bases in between. The CDR3 coding sequence is TGCGCCAGCAGCACAGGGACAAACTACGAGCAGTACTTC. Translated: CASSTGTNYEQYF. Full variable domain (remainder filled in from reference TRBV5-1 and TRBJ2-7): KAGVTQTPRYLIKTRGQQVTLSCSPISGHRSVSWYQQTPGQGLQFLFEYFSETQRNKGNFPGRFSGRQFSNSRSEMNVSTLELGDSALYLCASSTGTNYEQYFGPGTRLTVT.

This chain connects TRBV15 to TRBJ2-3; D is possibly TRBD2 (6 bases). The ends were cut back, 2 bases at V and 0 bases at J, with 12 bases in the middle. The germline gives CDR1 LNHNV, CDR2 YYDKDF (reference sequence). CDR3 length equals 16 residues. Written as DNA, the CDR3 is TGTGCCACCAGCAGACCGGGACTCCAAAGCACAGATACGCAGTATTTT. Encoded protein: CATSRPGLQSTDTQYF.

The rearrangement links TRBV19 to TRBJ1-4; D call uncertain. Germline V gene lookup returns CDR1 LNHDA and CDR2 SQIVND (reference sequence). There are 14 residues in the CDR3. V was trimmed by 3 bases and J by 6 bases, leaving 11 bases between them. The CDR3 DNA reads TGTGCCAGTAGTATCGGAGGTGTCTATGAAAAACTGTTTTTT. Residues: CASSIGGVYEKLFF.

J is TRBJ2-5 and V is TRBV27; TRBD1 matches 8 bases. Germline assignment: CDR1 MNHEY and CDR2 SMNVEV (reference sequence). The V gene end was trimmed by 5 bases and the J gene end by 4 bases; junction bases not matched to a gene: 3. This CDR3 has 13 amino acids. The CDR3 loop reads CASSPTGAETQYF. CDR3 in DNA: TGTGCCAGCAGTCCGACAGGGGCAGAGACCCAGTACTTC.

This chain joins TRBV19 and TRBJ2-3; 8 bases align to TRBD2. Germline V gene data show CDR1 as LNHDA and CDR2 as SQIVND (reference sequence). The CDR3 loop spans 13 amino acids. V lost 11 bases to trimming and J lost 3 bases; unmatched junction nucleotides: 7. The CDR3 sequence is CACTQRETDTQYF. The CDR3 nucleotides are TGTGCCTGCACTCAGCGGGAGACAGATACGCAGTATTTT.

The chain has TRBV4-1 and TRBJ2-4; TRBD1 might be the D (6 bases). V lost 0 bases and J lost 8, with 17 bases in between. The V gene's germline CDR1 is MGHRA and CDR2 YSYEKL. The CDR3 extends over 16 amino acids. CDR3 bases: TGCGCCAGCAGCCAAGATCGGACAGTCCTCCCGGACATTCAGTACTTC. It yields the protein CASSQDRTVLPDIQYF.

This CDR3 is CASMQGQIKTGELFF. CDR3 coding DNA: TGTGCCAGCATGCAGGGACAGATAAAAACCGGGGAGCTGTTTTTT. V usage is TRBV27 and J usage is TRBJ2-2, with 7 positions matching TRBD1. The CDR3 covers 15 residues. Per germline, CDR1 MNHEY and CDR2 SMNVEV (reference sequence). Trimming at V came to 7 bases and at J to 5 bases, leaving 10 bases not matched to a gene.

The V and J genes are TRBV11-3 and TRBJ1-3; 7 bases are shared with TRBD1. The CDR3 has 14 residues. The ends lost 4 bases at V and 1 base at J; junction bases unmatched: 1. Germline CDR1 SGHNT, CDR2 YENEEA. CDR3 sequence (DNA): TGTGCCAGCAGCTCGACAGGGTCTGGAAACACCATATATTTT. It codes for CASSSTGSGNTIYF.

The V gene is TRBV30, the J gene TRBJ1-4; 8 bases line up with TRBD1. The length of the CDR3 is 12 residues. The ends lost 0 bases at V and 10 bases at J; junction bases unmatched: 1. CDR1 is GTSNPN, CDR2 SVGIG, per germline (reference sequence). CDR3 DNA sequence: TGTGCCTGGAGTGTACAGGGGGGAAAACTGTTTTTT. It encodes CAWSVQGGKLFF.

This sequence joins TRBV18 and TRBJ1-3; D perhaps matches TRBD1 (6 bases). V was trimmed by 5 bases and J by 0 bases, leaving 11 bases between them. This CDR3 comprises 15 residues. Germline assignment: CDR1 KGHSH and CDR2 LQKENI. CDR3 nucleotides: TGTGCCAGCTCAAAGGACAGTGTCTCTGGAAACACCATATATTTT. Protein sequence: CASSKDSVSGNTIYF.

The chain combines TRBV6-1 with TRBJ2-7, with D perhaps matching TRBD1 (6 bases). CDR1 and CDR2 from the germline V gene are MNHNS and SASEGT. The CDR3 contains 13 residues. The V and J ends lost 8 bases and 0 bases respectively, with 11 bases between them. In nucleotides, the CDR3 is TGTGCCAGCGGACGGACAGACTCCTACGAGCAGTACTTC. It is translated as CASGRTDSYEQYF.

The chain links TRBV11-2 to TRBJ1-3, with D perhaps TRBD1 (5 bases). Per the germline V gene, CDR1 is SGHAT and CDR2 is FQNNGV. V dropped 0 bases and J dropped 4 bases, with 22 bases sitting between them. The CDR3 extends over 19 amino acids. The CDR3, as DNA: TGTGCCAGCAGCTTAGATCACCGCCAGGGATCGGTCGGGGGAAACACCATATATTTT. This encodes CASSLDHRQGSVGGNTIYF.

The genes are TRBV4-1 and TRBJ1-1; no reliable D call. V gave up 0 bases and J gave up 4 bases, with 9 bases separating them. The CDR3 runs 14 residues. CDR1 and CDR2 from the germline V gene are MGHRA and YSYEKL. The CDR3, as DNA: TGCGCCAGCAGCCAAGATTGTGTCGGCACTGAAGCTTTCTTT. Protein product: CASSQDCVGTEAFF.

The J gene is TRBJ1-6, the V gene TRBV30, with TRBD1 identical over 7 bases. Germline CDR1 reads GTSNPN; CDR2 reads SVGIG (reference sequence). CDR3 size: 15 residues. The V and J ends lost 1 base and 5 bases, in that order; junction bases with no gene match: 5. The CDR3 DNA reads TGTGCCTGGAGTGAGGGGACAGTAAATAATTCACCCCTCCACTTT. This encodes CAWSEGTVNNSPLHF.

The chain joins TRBV5-1 to TRBJ2-7; perhaps TRBD2 as D (6 bases). V was shortened by 3 bases and J by 3 bases, with 13 bases between the two germline ends. Germline assignment: CDR1 SGHRS and CDR2 YFSETQ. This CDR3 region has 14 residues. As DNA, the CDR3 is TGCGCCAGCAGCTCGAAAACTAGCAGCTACGAGCAGTACTTC. Its translation: CASSSKTSSYEQYF.